This TCR beta chain was sequenced for a study of blood T cell repertoires in COVID-19. Study background: Whether acute or convalescent, the COVID-19 samples came from the United States, Italy and Spain. Sources were T cells, B-cell-depleted T cells, or PBMCs; the material itself was cDNA or gDNA.

Germline V gene lookup returns CDR1 SGDLS and CDR2 YYNGEE. Trimming removed 4 bases at V and 0 bases at J, with 8 bases between. The CDR3 spans 13 residues. As originally analysed: Cell counts per sample came from amplifying reference gene primers. The data were produced by immunoSEQ multiplex PCR, yet TCRdb's version contains in-frame clones alone and is incomplete. V, J and clone size reflect that table, while D and trimming were determined from the DNA. The sample comprises 180,000 or so clones, around 90% of which are singletons, and roughly 1.5% rests with the top ten. The chain uses TRBV9 and TRBJ2-7, with D maybe TRBD1 (5 bases). The sequence was collected from a woman between 45 and 60 years old with acute or convalescent COVID-19. Specimen: peripheral blood. The CDR3 loop is CASSPGHSYEQYF. CDR3 bases: TGTGCCAGCAGCCCCGGACACTCCTACGAGCAGTACTTC.